A selection of T cell receptor beta chains follows, all from one sample in a study of blood T cell repertoires in COVID-19. Some clones are missing from TCRdb's copy, which holds only in-frame ones; the method was immunoSEQ multiplex PCR. The table records fewer than 250,000 clones, more than 80% of them present only once. The sequenced material came from PBMCs or T cells enriched from blood (not recorded which). The receptors originated from a woman between 18 and 29 years old who had recovered from COVID-19. Both conserved end residues are part of each CDR3. D genes are given only for firm matches. Clone size is not always given. Where it is, it says once, few, many or a class for expanded clones.

J gene,V gene,D gene,clone size,CDR3 protein,CDR3 DNA
TRBJ1-2,TRBV28,TRBD1,NA,CASSLWPETGGHGYTF,TGTGCCAGCAGTTTATGGCCCGAAACAGGGGGCCATGGCTACACCTTC
TRBJ1-1,TRBV2,NA,NA,CASGRSFIGVIRAFF,TGTGCCAGCGGCCGGTCTTTTATCGGGGTCATTCGCGCTTTCTTT
TRBJ1-2,TRBV2,TRBD1,NA,CASSDVTGGYGYTF,TGTGCCAGCAGTGATGTGACAGGGGGCTATGGCTACACCTTC
TRBJ1-1,TRBV4-1,NA,NA,CASSQVGTSRNTEAFF,TGCGCCAGCAGCCAAGTGGGTACTAGCCGAAACACTGAAGCTTTCTTT
TRBJ1-1,TRBV30,NA,NA,CAWSQGPPNTEAFF,TGTGCCTGGAGTCAGGGTCCCCCGAACACTGAAGCTTTCTTT
TRBJ2-2,TRBV27,NA,once,CASSADREVTGELFF,TGTGCCAGCAGTGCCGACAGGGAGGTCACCGGGGAGCTGTTTTTT
TRBJ2-7,TRBV6-5,NA,NA,CASSAVAGASYEQYF,TGTGCCAGCAGCGCCGTTGCGGGGGCCTCCTACGAGCAGTACTTC
TRBJ2-3,TRBV18,TRBD2,NA,CASSSVRGLAEKATDTQYF,TGTGCCAGCTCAAGTGTAAGGGGACTAGCGGAGAAAGCCACAGATACGCAGTATTTT
TRBJ2-6,TRBV11-1,NA,NA,CASSFERSGANVLTF,TGTGCCAGCAGTTTTGAGAGGTCTGGGGCCAACGTCCTGACTTTC
TRBJ1-1,TRBV30,NA,once,CAWSVLLGDKAFF,TGTGCCTGGAGTGTACTCTTAGGGGATAAAGCTTTCTTT
TRBJ1-2,TRBV7-8,TRBD1,NA,CASSPDRAVITGEQYGYTF,TGTGCCAGCAGCCCTGATCGGGCCGTAATTACAGGGGAACAGTATGGCTACACCTTC
TRBJ2-3,TRBV7-2,NA,NA,CASSVRDSMSDTQYF,TGTGCCAGCAGCGTCCGGGACTCGATGTCAGATACGCAGTATTTT
TRBJ1-4,TRBV6-7,NA,NA,CASSYFYGGGYIKLFF,TGTGCCAGCAGTTACTTCTATGGGGGGGGTTATATAAAACTGTTTTTT
TRBJ1-5,TRBV6-1,TRBD1,NA,CASSEASLNRGQGQPQHF,TGTGCCAGCAGTGAAGCTTCCTTGAACAGGGGGCAGGGTCAGCCCCAGCATTTT
TRBJ2-7,TRBV5-6,NA,NA,CASSLKFGFWAGSYEQYF,TGTGCCAGCAGCTTGAAGTTTGGGTTTTGGGCAGGGTCCTACGAGCAGTACTTC
TRBJ2-3,TRBV14,TRBD1,NA,CASSLRDRLTDTQYF,TGTGCCAGCAGCCTTCGGGACAGGCTCACAGATACGCAGTATTTT
TRBJ1-2,TRBV6-2/TRBV6-3,NA,NA,CASSYRPTANYGYTF,TGTGCCAGCAGTTACCGCCCGACAGCTAACTATGGCTACACCTTC
TRBJ2-5,TRBV10-1,TRBD2,NA,CASSTGGNQETQYF,TGCGCCAGCAGCACCGGGGGGAACCAAGAGACCCAGTACTTC
TRBJ1-4,TRBV10-3,TRBD1,NA,CAISEKGQGPEKLFF,TGTGCCATCAGTGAAAAGGGACAGGGACCGGAAAAACTGTTTTTT
TRBJ2-2,TRBV7-6,TRBD2,NA,CASSLYALTSGGSTGELFF,TGTGCCAGCAGCTTATATGCTTTAACTAGCGGGGGGAGCACCGGGGAGCTGTTTTTT
TRBJ2-3,TRBV29-1,TRBD2,NA,CSVLAGSVGGTDTQYF,TGCAGCGTTCTAGCGGGGTCGGTGGGCGGCACAGATACGCAGTATTTT
TRBJ1-1,TRBV5-1,NA,NA,CASSPGFAEAFF,TGCGCCAGCAGCCCAGGTTTTGCTGAAGCTTTCTTT
TRBJ2-5,TRBV28,NA,NA,CASSFRYPGETQYF,TGTGCCAGCAGTTTTCGGTACCCGGGGGAGACCCAGTACTTC
TRBJ2-3,TRBV7-2,TRBD1,once,CASSPNDREIPDTQYF,TGTGCCAGCAGCCCTAATGACAGGGAGATCCCAGATACGCAGTATTTT
TRBJ1-1,TRBV27,NA,NA,CASRPVKGENTEAFF,TGTGCCAGCAGACCCGTAAAGGGGGAGAACACTGAAGCTTTCTTT
TRBJ1-1,TRBV18,NA,once,CASSPNNRGTEAFF,TGTGCCAGCTCACCAAATAATCGCGGCACTGAAGCTTTCTTT
TRBJ2-1,TRBV19,NA,few,CASSISTGYNEQFF,TGTGCCAGTAGTATCTCGACAGGTTACAATGAGCAGTTCTTC
TRBJ1-4,TRBV28,NA,once,CASSFRRGSNEKLFF,TGTGCCAGCAGTTTCCGGAGGGGTAGCAATGAAAAACTGTTTTTT
TRBJ2-3,TRBV6-1,TRBD2,few,CASSEAQGGADTQYF,TGTGCCAGCAGTGAAGCCCAGGGAGGGGCAGATACGCAGTATTTT
TRBJ2-1,TRBV24-1,NA,NA,CATSDLSAGGSSYNEQFF,TGTGCCACCAGTGATTTGTCGGCAGGGGGGTCGTCCTACAATGAGCAGTTCTTC
TRBJ2-3,TRBV7-2,TRBD1,NA,CASSSSRDRVEGTDTQYF,TGTGCCAGCAGCTCGTCCCGGGACAGGGTTGAAGGAACAGATACGCAGTATTTT
TRBJ1-6,TRBV28,NA,NA,CASSLWGTGDFSSYNSPLHF,TGTGCCAGCAGTTTATGGGGAACGGGGGACTTTAGCTCCTATAATTCACCCCTCCACTTT
TRBJ2-6,TRBV5-4,NA,NA,CASSWGGSGANVLTF,TGTGCCAGCAGTTGGGGGGGCTCCGGGGCCAACGTCCTGACTTTC
TRBJ2-4,TRBV20-1,NA,NA,CSASPRVRAKNIQYF,TGCAGTGCTAGTCCCAGGGTGAGGGCCAAAAACATTCAGTACTTC
TRBJ1-4,TRBV7-9,NA,NA,CASSPTGVNEKLFF,TGTGCCAGCAGCCCCACGGGGGTAAATGAAAAACTGTTTTTT
TRBJ2-7,TRBV11-2,NA,NA,CASSPPGTLDYEQYF,TGTGCCAGCAGCCCCCCCGGGACACTGGACTACGAGCAGTACTTC
TRBJ1-1,TRBV13,NA,once,CASSLGTRQALEAFF,TGTGCCAGCAGCTTGGGGACCCGACAGGCTCTTGAAGCTTTCTTT
TRBJ1-6,TRBV7-2,TRBD1,NA,CASSTTGGTPNSPLHF,TGTGCCAGCAGCACCACAGGGGGTACCCCTAATTCACCCCTCCACTTT
TRBJ2-5,TRBV29-1,TRBD2,NA,CSVLFSGGRETQYF,TGCAGCGTTCTTTTTTCGGGGGGTCGGGAGACCCAGTACTTC
TRBJ2-1,TRBV11-2,TRBD2,NA,CASSGGVAGYLNEQFF,TGTGCCAGCAGCGGAGGGGTAGCGGGGTATCTCAATGAGCAGTTCTTC
TRBJ2-1,TRBV19,NA,NA,CASSSGGPNEQFF,TGTGCCAGTAGTTCAGGGGGGCCCAATGAGCAGTTCTTC
TRBJ2-5,TRBV3-1/TRBV3-2,NA,NA,CASSQAPGPRRETQYF,TGTGCCAGCAGCCAAGCCCCCGGGCCTCGGAGGGAGACCCAGTACTTC
TRBJ2-2,TRBV29-1,TRBD1,NA,CSVGQGGYTGELFF,TGCAGCGTTGGACAGGGGGGTTACACCGGGGAGCTGTTTTTT
TRBJ1-1,TRBV5-4,NA,NA,CASSRGMNTEAFF,TGTGCCAGCAGTAGAGGAATGAACACTGAAGCTTTCTTT
TRBJ1-4,TRBV12-5,TRBD1,NA,CASSSDRGMEKLFF,TGTGCTAGTAGTTCGGACAGGGGGATGGAAAAACTGTTTTTT
TRBJ1-1,TRBV4-1,TRBD1,NA,CASSHRDSMNTEAFF,TGCGCCAGCAGCCACCGGGACAGTATGAACACTGAAGCTTTCTTT
TRBJ2-3,TRBV5-4,TRBD2,once,CASSLGVDGGSTQYF,TGTGCCAGCAGCTTGGGAGTGGACGGGGGGTCGACGCAGTATTTT
TRBJ1-5,TRBV3-1/TRBV3-2,NA,NA,CASSQQVNQPQHF,TGTGCCAGCAGCCAACAGGTTAATCAGCCCCAGCATTTT
TRBJ2-7,TRBV9,TRBD1,NA,CASSVGDRGGEQYF,TGTGCCAGCAGCGTAGGGGACAGGGGGGGGGAGCAGTACTTC
TRBJ1-5,TRBV4-1,NA,NA,CASSLGLVSNQPQHF,TGCGCCAGCAGCTTGGGACTGGTTAGCAATCAGCCCCAGCATTTT
TRBJ1-5,TRBV5-1,NA,once,CASSLSGSSNQPQHF,TGCGCCAGCAGCTTGTCCGGGAGTAGCAATCAGCCCCAGCATTTT
TRBJ2-7,TRBV4-1,TRBD1,once,CASSQATGLGYEQYF,TGCGCCAGCAGCCAAGCGACAGGGTTAGGGTACGAGCAGTACTTC